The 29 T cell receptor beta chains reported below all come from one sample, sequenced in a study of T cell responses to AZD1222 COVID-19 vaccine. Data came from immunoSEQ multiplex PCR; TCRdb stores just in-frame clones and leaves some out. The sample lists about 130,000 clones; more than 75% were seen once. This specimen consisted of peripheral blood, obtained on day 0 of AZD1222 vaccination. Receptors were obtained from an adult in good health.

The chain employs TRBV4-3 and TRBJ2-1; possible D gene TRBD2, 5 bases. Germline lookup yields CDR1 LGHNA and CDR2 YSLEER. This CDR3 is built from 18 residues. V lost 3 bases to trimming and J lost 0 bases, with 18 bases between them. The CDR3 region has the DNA TGCGCCAGCAGCCAGGAGGAAAGAAGCCTGAGCTCCTACAATGAGCAGTTCTTC. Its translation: CASSQEERSLSSYNEQFF.

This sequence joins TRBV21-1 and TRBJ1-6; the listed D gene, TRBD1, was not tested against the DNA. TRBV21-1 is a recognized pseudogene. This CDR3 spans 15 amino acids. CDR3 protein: CASTPPAQGGSPLHF. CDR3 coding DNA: TGTGCCAGCACCCCCCCAGCACAGGGGGGCTCACCCCTCCACTTT.

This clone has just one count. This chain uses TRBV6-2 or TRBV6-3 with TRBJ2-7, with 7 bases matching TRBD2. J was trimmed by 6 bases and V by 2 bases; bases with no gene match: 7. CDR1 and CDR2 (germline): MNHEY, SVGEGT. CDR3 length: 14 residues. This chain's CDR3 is CASSYQAGRGEQYF. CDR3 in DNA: TGTGCCAGCAGTTACCAGGCAGGGAGGGGCGAGCAGTACTTC.

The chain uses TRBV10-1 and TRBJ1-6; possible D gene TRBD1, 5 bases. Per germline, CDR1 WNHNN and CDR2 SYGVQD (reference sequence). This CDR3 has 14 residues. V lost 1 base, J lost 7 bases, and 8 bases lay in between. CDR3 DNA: TGCGCCAGCAGTGAGTTGACAGCCAATTCACCCCTCCACTTT. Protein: CASSELTANSPLHF.

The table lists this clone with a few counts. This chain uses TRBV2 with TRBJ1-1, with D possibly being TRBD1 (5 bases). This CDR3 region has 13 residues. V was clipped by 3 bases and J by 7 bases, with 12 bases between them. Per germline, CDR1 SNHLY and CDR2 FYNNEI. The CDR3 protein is CASSERRGGEAFF. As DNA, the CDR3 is TGTGCCAGCAGTGAGCGGAGGGGAGGTGAAGCTTTCTTT.

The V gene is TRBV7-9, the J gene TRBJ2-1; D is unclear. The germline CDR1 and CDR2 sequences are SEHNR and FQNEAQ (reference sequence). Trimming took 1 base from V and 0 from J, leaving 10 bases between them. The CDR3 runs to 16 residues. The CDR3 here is CASSLGPPSSYNEQFF. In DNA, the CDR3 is TGTGCCAGCAGCTTAGGACCGCCTAGCTCCTACAATGAGCAGTTCTTC.

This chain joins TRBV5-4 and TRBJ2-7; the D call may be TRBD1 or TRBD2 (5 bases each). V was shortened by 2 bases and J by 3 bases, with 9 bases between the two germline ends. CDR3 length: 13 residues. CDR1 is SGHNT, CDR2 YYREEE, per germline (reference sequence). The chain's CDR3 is CASSFPGSYEQYF. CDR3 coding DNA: TGTGCCAGCAGCTTTCCAGGGAGCTACGAGCAGTACTTC.

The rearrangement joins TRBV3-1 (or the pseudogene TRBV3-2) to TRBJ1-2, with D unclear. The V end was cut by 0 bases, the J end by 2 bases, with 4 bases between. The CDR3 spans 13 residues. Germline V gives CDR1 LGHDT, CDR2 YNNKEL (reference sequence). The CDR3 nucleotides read TGTGCCAGCAGCCAAGACCTCAACTATGGCTACACCTTC. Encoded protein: CASSQDLNYGYTF.

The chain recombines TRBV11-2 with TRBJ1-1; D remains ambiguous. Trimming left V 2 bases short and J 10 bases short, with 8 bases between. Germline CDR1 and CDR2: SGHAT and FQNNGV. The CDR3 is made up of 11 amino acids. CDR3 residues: CASSLFEGAFF. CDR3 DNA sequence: TGTGCCAGCAGCTTATTCGAGGGAGCTTTCTTT.

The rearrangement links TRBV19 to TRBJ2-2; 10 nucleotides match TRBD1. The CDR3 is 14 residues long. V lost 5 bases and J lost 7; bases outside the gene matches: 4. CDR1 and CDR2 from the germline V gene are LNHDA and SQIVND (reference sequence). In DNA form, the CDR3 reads TGTGCCAGTAGTGCGGGGACAGGGGTCGGGGAGCTGTTTTTT. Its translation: CASSAGTGVGELFF.

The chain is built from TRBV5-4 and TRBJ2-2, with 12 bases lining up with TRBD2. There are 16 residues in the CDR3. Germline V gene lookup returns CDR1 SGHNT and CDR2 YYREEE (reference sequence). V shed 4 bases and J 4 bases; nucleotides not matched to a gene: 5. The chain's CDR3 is CASSLGLAGATGELFF. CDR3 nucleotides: TGTGCCAGCAGCCTGGGACTAGCGGGTGCCACCGGGGAGCTGTTTTTT.

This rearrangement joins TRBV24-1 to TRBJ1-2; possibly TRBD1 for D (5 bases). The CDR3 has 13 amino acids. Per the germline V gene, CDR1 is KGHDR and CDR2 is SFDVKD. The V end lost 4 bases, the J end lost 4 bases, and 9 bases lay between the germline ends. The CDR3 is CATSEKGRYGYTF. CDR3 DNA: TGTGCCACCAGTGAGAAGGGGCGCTATGGCTACACCTTC.

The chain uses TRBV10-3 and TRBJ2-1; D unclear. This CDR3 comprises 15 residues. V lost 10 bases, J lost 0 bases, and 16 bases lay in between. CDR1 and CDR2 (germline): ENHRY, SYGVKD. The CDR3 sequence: CATRVHTSSYNEQFF. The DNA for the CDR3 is TGTGCCACCCGTGTCCATACCAGCTCCTACAATGAGCAGTTCTTC.

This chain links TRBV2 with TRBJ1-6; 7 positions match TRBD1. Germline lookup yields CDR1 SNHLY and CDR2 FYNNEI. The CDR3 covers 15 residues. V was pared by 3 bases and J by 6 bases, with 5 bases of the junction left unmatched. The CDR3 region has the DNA TGTGCCAGCAGTGATAAGGGGGCAGGTAATTCACCCCTCCACTTT. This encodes CASSDKGAGNSPLHF.

The CDR3 reads CASSQGTSGAGYGYTF. The CDR3 DNA reads as TGTGCCAGCAGCCAAGGGACCTCAGGGGCGGGCTATGGCTACACCTTC. The V call is TRBV4-2, the J call TRBJ1-2; possible D gene TRBD1, 6 bases. V was cut by 1 base and J by 4 bases, with 16 bases left in between. The V gene's germline CDR1 is LGHNA and CDR2 YNFKEQ. The CDR3 consists of 16 residues.

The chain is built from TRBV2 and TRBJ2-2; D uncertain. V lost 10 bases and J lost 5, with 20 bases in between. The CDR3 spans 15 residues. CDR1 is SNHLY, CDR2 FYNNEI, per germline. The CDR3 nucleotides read TGTGCCACCTCCTCAGGTGGTGCTGGGACCGGGGAGCTGTTTTTT. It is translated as CATSSGGAGTGELFF.

The DNA of the CDR3 is TGTGCCAGCAGTGACCCAAAAGGGAGGACAGGGGAGACCCAGTACTTC. Its translation: CASSDPKGRTGETQYF. The chain has TRBV6-1 and TRBJ2-5; the match to TRBD1 covers 8 bases. This CDR3 contains 16 residues. Germline trimming cut 3 bases from V and 5 bases from J; bases unmatched to any gene: 11. The germline V gene encodes CDR1 MNHNS and CDR2 SASEGT.

The CDR3 region has the DNA TGCGCCAGCAGCACTCGACAGAACAATCAGCCCCAGCATTTT. It specifies CASSTRQNNQPQHF. V and J are TRBV4-1 and TRBJ1-5, with D perhaps TRBD1 (5 bases). The germline gives CDR1 MGHRA, CDR2 YSYEKL. The V and J ends lost 5 bases and 3 bases respectively, with 11 bases between them. The CDR3 is made up of 14 amino acids.

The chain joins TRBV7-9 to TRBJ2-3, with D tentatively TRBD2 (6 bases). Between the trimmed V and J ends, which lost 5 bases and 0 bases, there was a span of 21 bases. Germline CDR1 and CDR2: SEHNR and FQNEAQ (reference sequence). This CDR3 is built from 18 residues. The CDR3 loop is CASSARGVLGTSTDTQYF. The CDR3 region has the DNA TGTGCCAGCAGCGCACGGGGAGTGTTGGGGACTAGCACAGATACGCAGTATTTT.

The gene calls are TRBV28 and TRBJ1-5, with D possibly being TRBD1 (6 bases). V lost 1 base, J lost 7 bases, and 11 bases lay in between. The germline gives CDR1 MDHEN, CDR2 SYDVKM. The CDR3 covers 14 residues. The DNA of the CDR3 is TGTGCCAGCAGTTTATCACAGGGTTTCCAGCCCCAGCATTTT. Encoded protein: CASSLSQGFQPQHF.

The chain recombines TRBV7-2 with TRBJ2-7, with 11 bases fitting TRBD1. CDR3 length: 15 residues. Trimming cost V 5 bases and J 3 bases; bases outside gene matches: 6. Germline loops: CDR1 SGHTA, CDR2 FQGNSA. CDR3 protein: CASSMGQGVFYEQYF. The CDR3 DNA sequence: TGTGCCAGCAGCATGGGACAGGGGGTCTTCTACGAGCAGTACTTC.

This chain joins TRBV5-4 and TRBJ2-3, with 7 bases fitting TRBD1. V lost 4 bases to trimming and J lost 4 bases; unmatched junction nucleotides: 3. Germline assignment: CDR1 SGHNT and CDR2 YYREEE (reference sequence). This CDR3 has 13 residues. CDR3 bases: TGTGCCAGCAGCCGACAGGGTTCAGATACGCAGTATTTT. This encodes CASSRQGSDTQYF. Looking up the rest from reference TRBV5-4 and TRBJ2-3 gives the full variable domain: ETGVTQSPTHLIKTRGQQVTLRCSSQSGHNTVSWYQQALGQGPQFIFQYYREEENGRGNFPPRFSGLQFPNYSSELNVNALELDDSALYLCASSRQGSDTQYFGPGTRLTVL.

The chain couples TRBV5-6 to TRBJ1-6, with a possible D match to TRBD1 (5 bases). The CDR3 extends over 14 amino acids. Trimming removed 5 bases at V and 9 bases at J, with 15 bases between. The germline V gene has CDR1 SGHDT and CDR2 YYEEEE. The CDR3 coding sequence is TGTGCCAGCAGATTACGGGGGATCGGTTCACCCCTCCACTTT. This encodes CASRLRGIGSPLHF.

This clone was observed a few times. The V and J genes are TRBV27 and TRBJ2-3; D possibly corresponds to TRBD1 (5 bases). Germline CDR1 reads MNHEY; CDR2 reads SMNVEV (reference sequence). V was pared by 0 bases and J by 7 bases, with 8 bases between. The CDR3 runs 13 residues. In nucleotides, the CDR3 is TGTGCCAGCAGTTTATCGGGGCAAAATACGCAGTATTTT. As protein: CASSLSGQNTQYF.

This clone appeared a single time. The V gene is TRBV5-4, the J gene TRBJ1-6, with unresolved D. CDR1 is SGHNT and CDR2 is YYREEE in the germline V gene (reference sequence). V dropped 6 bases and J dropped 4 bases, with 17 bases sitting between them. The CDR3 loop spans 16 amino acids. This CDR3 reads CASTVRGAGYNSPLHF. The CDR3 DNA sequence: TGTGCCAGCACCGTGCGGGGAGCGGGTTATAATTCACCCCTCCACTTT.

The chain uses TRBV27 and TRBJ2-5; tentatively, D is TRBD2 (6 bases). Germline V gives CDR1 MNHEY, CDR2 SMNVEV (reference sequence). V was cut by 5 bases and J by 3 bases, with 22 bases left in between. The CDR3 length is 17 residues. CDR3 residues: CASSPRLGGIAKETQYF. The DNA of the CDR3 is TGTGCCAGCAGTCCCCGCTTGGGGGGTATCGCCAAAGAGACCCAGTACTTC.

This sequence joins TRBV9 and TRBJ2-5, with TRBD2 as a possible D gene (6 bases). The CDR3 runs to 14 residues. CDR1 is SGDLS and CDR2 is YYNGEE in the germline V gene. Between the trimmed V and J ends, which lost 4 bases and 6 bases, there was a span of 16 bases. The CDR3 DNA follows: TGTGCCAGCAGCCCGGGACTTACCGTCCAGACCCAGTACTTC. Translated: CASSPGLTVQTQYF.

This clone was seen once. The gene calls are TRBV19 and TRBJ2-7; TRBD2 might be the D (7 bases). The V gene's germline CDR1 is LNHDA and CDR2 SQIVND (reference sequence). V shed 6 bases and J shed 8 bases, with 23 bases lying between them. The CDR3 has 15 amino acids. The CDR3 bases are TGTGCCAGTAGCCCCCAGGCGGGGGCCATTACGAAGCAGTACTTC. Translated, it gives CASSPQAGAITKQYF.

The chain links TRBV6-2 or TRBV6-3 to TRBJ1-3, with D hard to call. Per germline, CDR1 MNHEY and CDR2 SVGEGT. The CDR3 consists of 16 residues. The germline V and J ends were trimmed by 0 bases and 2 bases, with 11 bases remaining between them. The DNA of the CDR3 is TGTGCCAGCAGTTACTCGGCCGGCTCAGCTGGAAACACCATATATTTT. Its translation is CASSYSAGSAGNTIYF.